This passage covers 22 T cell receptor beta chains from one sample sequenced in a study of blood T cells in healthy people across ages. Alongside a J-beta primer mix, a sample-barcoded 5' primer served in a second PCR lasting roughly 6 to 11 cycles. MiXCR, applied by TCRdb to the 5' RACE reads, yields one record per CDR3 protein. Of approximately 810,000 distinct CDR3 sequences in the sample, around 28% were seen once. Sequencing input: blood. Source of these receptors: an elderly woman in good health.

There are many counts of this clonotype. The chain carries TRBV27 and TRBJ2-5, with D maybe TRBD2 (6 bases). The V end lost 7 bases, the J end lost 5 bases, and 17 bases lay between the germline ends. Germline V gene lookup returns CDR1 MNHEY and CDR2 SMNVEV (reference sequence). The CDR3 is 14 residues long. CDR3 sequence reads: CASMQRRGFETQYF. The CDR3 DNA follows: TGTGCCAGCATGCAACGGAGGGGCTTTGAGACCCAGTACTTC.

This clonotype appeared a single time. This sequence may be a read error, since a much larger clone differs from it by one base. The rearrangement uses TRBV9 and TRBJ1-6; no clear D gene. Germline V gives CDR1 SGDLS, CDR2 YYNGEE. CDR3 length equals 12 residues. V lost 0 bases to trimming and J lost 18 bases, with 13 bases between them. The CDR3 spells CASSVAGAAPHF. The CDR3 region has the DNA TGTGCCAGCAGCGTAGCCGGTGCAGCCCCCCACTTT.

This clonotype was seen only a few times. The V call is TRBV7-2, the J call TRBJ1-1; possible D gene TRBD1, 5 bases. The germline V gene encodes CDR1 SGHTA and CDR2 FQGNSA. Trimming cost V 0 bases and J 4 bases, with 12 bases left between them. This CDR3 is built from 15 residues. The CDR3 reads CASSLAGGGITEAFF. In DNA form, the CDR3 reads TGTGCCAGCAGCTTAGCTGGGGGGGGGATCACTGAAGCTTTCTTT.

This clonotype was counted between two and nine times. This rearrangement joins TRBV12-3 or TRBV12-4 to TRBJ2-1; D not certain. This CDR3 is built from 11 residues. V was clipped by 9 bases and J by 5 bases, with 8 bases between them. Here the CDR3 DNA reads TGTGCCAGTACCAACGACAATGAGCAGTTCTTC. Translation gives CASTNDNEQFF.

In this sample, this clonotype turned up many times. The chain couples TRBV5-1 to TRBJ2-5; TRBD2 is a possible D gene (5 bases). CDR1 and CDR2 (germline): SGHRS, YFSETQ. The CDR3 loop spans 14 amino acids. V lost 3 bases and J lost 7, with 16 bases in between. CDR3 DNA: TGCGCCAGCAGCTGGAGGACGCAACCAGGGACCCAGTACTTC. The encoded protein is CASSWRTQPGTQYF.

This clonotype was counted many times. The chain links TRBV20-1 to TRBJ1-2; D uncertain. V lost 8 bases and J 4 bases, leaving 20 bases between the germline ends. CDR3 length: 14 residues. In germline, CDR1 is DFQATT, CDR2 SNEGSKA (reference sequence). The CDR3 reads CSIKEPGPRYGYTF. The CDR3 nucleotides are TGCAGTATCAAGGAGCCAGGACCCCGCTATGGCTACACCTTC.

The V and J genes are TRBV14 and TRBJ2-1, with TRBD1 matching over 7 bases. J lost 4 bases, V lost 1 base, and 4 bases had no gene match. This CDR3 contains 15 residues. Germline V gives CDR1 SGHDN, CDR2 FVKESK. As DNA, the CDR3 is TGTGCCAGCAGCCAAGGCTACAGGGGTTACAATGAGCAGTTCTTC. The encoded protein is CASSQGYRGYNEQFF.

This clonotype was seen ten or more times. The chain joins TRBV20-1 to TRBJ2-3; 7 bases are shared with TRBD2. The junction had 6 bases not matched to a gene; V was cut back by 6 bases and J by 3 bases. The germline gives CDR1 DFQATT, CDR2 SNEGSKA (reference sequence). The CDR3 contains 13 residues. CDR3 loop: CSAPQGGTDTQYF. For the CDR3, the DNA is TGCAGTGCCCCGCAGGGAGGGACAGATACGCAGTATTTT.

The table lists this clonotype with many counts. V gene TRBV12-3 or TRBV12-4 combines with J gene TRBJ2-3; possibly TRBD1 for D (6 bases). The ends were cut back, 7 bases at V and 1 base at J, with 12 bases in the middle. The CDR3 totals 14 residues. In DNA form, the CDR3 reads TGTGCCAGCAACGACAGGTTACGCACAGATACGCAGTATTTT. It encodes CASNDRLRTDTQYF.

This clonotype was seen a few times. This rearrangement joins TRBV29-1 to TRBJ1-1; tentatively, D is TRBD1 (5 bases). This CDR3 has 13 residues. The germline V and J ends were trimmed by 7 bases and 3 bases, with 15 bases remaining between them. Germline CDR1 and CDR2: SQVTM and ANQGSEA. As DNA, the CDR3 is TGCAGCGCCGGCTCAGGGTTGTACACTGAAGCTTTCTTT. Its protein is CSAGSGLYTEAFF.

This clonotype was detected ten times or more. The chain uses TRBV27 and TRBJ1-2; D ambiguous. The CDR3 has 14 residues. Germline V gives CDR1 MNHEY, CDR2 SMNVEV (reference sequence). Between the trimmed V and J ends, which lost 0 bases and 8 bases, there was a span of 13 bases. CDR3 loop: CASSLSGGGRGYTF. The DNA for the CDR3 is TGTGCCAGCAGTTTATCGGGAGGTGGAAGGGGCTACACCTTC.

The chain uses TRBV9 and TRBJ2-2; TRBD2 matches 8 bases. The J segment lost 7 bases and the V segment lost 2 bases, leaving 10 bases of the junction unmatched. In germline, CDR1 is SGDLS, CDR2 YYNGEE. The CDR3 consists of 16 residues. The CDR3 spells CASSVGTRGTGGELFF. CDR3 coding DNA: TGTGCCAGCAGCGTGGGGACTAGGGGGACCGGCGGGGAGCTGTTTTTT.

This clonotype has ten or more counts. For the CDR3, the DNA is TGCAGTGCTAGGGTCCGGGGAACCGGCTCTCGAGAGCAGTTCTTC. Protein product: CSARVRGTGSREQFF. V and J are TRBV20-1 and TRBJ2-1, with a possible D match to TRBD2 (5 bases). Germline V gene lookup returns CDR1 DFQATT and CDR2 SNEGSKA (reference sequence). The CDR3 runs 15 residues. The V gene lost 3 bases and the J gene lost 10 bases, with 22 bases spanning the gap.

The chain recombines TRBV7-2 with TRBJ2-7; 8 nucleotides line up with TRBD2. The ends lost 2 bases at V and 7 bases at J; junction bases unmatched: 10. Germline lookup yields CDR1 SGHTA and CDR2 FQGNSA. This CDR3 region has 15 residues. The CDR3 protein is CASSLSGTRGMEQYF. The CDR3 region has the DNA TGTGCCAGCAGCTTATCCGGGACTAGAGGGATGGAGCAGTACTTC.

Of note for this clonotype: A junction end diverges from the germline sequence, so it may reflect a read error. The chain uses TRBV3-1 and TRBJ2-5; no firm D call. The CDR3 totals 13 residues. CDR1 LGHDT and CDR2 YNNKEL come from the germline V gene (reference sequence). As DNA, the CDR3 is TGTGCCAGCAGCCTCTTTCCCCAGGAGATCCAGTACTTC. Protein product: CASSLFPQEIQYF.

The chain has TRBV2 and TRBJ1-2, with 7 bases fitting TRBD1. The CDR3 loop spans 12 amino acids. The J segment lost 4 bases and the V segment lost 8 bases, leaving 4 bases of the junction unmatched. Germline V gives CDR1 SNHLY, CDR2 FYNNEI. CDR3 nucleotides: TGTGCCAGCCGCGCAGGGGGCTATGGCTACACCTTC. Translation gives CASRAGGYGYTF. Full variable domain (missing parts from reference TRBV2 and TRBJ1-2): EPEVTQTPSHQVTQMGQEVILRCVPISNHLYFYWYRQILGQKVEFLVSFYNNEISEKSEIFDDQFSVERPDGSNFTLKIRSTKLEDSAMYFCASRAGGYGYTFGSGTRLTVV.

This clonotype was seen repeatedly, ten times or more. This chain links TRBV12-3 or TRBV12-4 with TRBJ2-1; possibly TRBD1 for D (6 bases). CDR3 length: 14 amino acids. V lost 2 bases and J lost 8, with 13 bases in between. The CDR3 nucleotides are TGTGCCAGCAGTTTATTGGGGACATCCCATGAGCAGTTCTTC. Amino acid sequence: CASSLLGTSHEQFF.

The rearrangement links TRBV20-1 to TRBJ1-1, with 9 bases aligning to TRBD1. The trim removed 5 bases at V and 6 bases at J, leaving 10 bases unmatched. Germline lookup yields CDR1 DFQATT and CDR2 SNEGSKA (reference sequence). This CDR3 region has 14 residues. The CDR3 sequence is CSAGKRGQGAEAFF. CDR3 DNA: TGCAGTGCTGGAAAAAGGGGACAGGGCGCTGAAGCTTTCTTT.

Comment on this clonotype: This may be a read error, as it is one base from a much larger clone. The chain is built from TRBV7-2 and TRBJ1-2; D is uncertain. CDR3 size: 13 residues. The germline V gene has CDR1 SGHTA and CDR2 FQGNSA. DNA of the CDR3: TGTGCCAGCAGCTTCTGGGCCAACTGTGGCTACACCTTC. This codes for CASSFWANCGYTF.

For this clonotype: One base away lies a much larger clone, so this may be a sequencing read error. The chain combines TRBV12-3 or TRBV12-4 with TRBJ1-4; TRBD1 might be the D (5 bases). This CDR3 region has 14 residues. In DNA form, the CDR3 reads TGTGCCTGCAGTTTTGGGGGGAGAAATGAAAAACTGTTTTTT. This translates into CACSFGGRNEKLFF.

Note on this clonotype: A much larger clone sits a single nucleotide away, making a read error possible. The DNA of the CDR3 is TGTGCCGCCAGTGCGGCCGGGACCTACGAGCAGTACTTC. Its translation is CAASAAGTYEQYF. The chain recombines TRBV24-1 with TRBJ2-7, with D perhaps matching TRBD2 (5 bases). CDR3 length: 13 amino acids. Germline V CDR1 and CDR2: KGHDR, SFDVKD.

This clonotype was seen repeatedly, ten times or more. This rearrangement joins TRBV29-1 to TRBJ2-5; 8 nucleotides match TRBD2. The CDR3 has 11 amino acids. Germline CDR1 is SQVTM and CDR2 is ANQGSEA. J lost 5 bases, V lost 7 bases, and 3 bases had no gene match. The CDR3 loop reads CSGRGAETQYF. In DNA, the CDR3 is TGCAGCGGGCGGGGGGCGGAGACCCAGTACTTC.